This is a list of T cell receptor beta chains from one sample in a study of spatial heterogeneity in lung cancer. MiXCR, run by TCRdb on the 5' RACE reads, gives a single entry per CDR3 protein. The table lists 9,500 to 10,000 distinct CDR3 sequences, 6.3% of them singletons. This specimen was lung tumor tissue, taken at surgery. The source is a female donor with early-stage non-small cell lung cancer. CDR3s include the opening cysteine and the closing phenylalanine or tryptophan. Fields, in order: CDR3 DNA, CDR3 protein, D gene, V gene, clone size, J gene. The D gene is left open where the match is weak. Only part of the rows carry a size: once, few, many, or a class if the clone is expanded.

cdr3_nt: TGCGCCAGCAGGTCAGGGATAAATGAGCAGTTCTTC
cdr3_aa: CASRSGINEQFF
d_call: -
v_call: TRBV5-1
clone_size: medium-sized
j_call: TRBJ2-1

cdr3_nt: TGTGCCAGCAGTTTTGGGACTAGCGGGGGGCTGGTCACCGGGGAGCTGTTTTTT
cdr3_aa: CASSFGTSGGLVTGELFF
d_call: TRBD2
v_call: TRBV12-3/TRBV12-4
clone_size: -
j_call: TRBJ2-2

cdr3_nt: TGTGCCAGCAGCCAAGATGTGGGACAGGGTGTCAATGAGCAGTTCTTC
cdr3_aa: CASSQDVGQGVNEQFF
d_call: TRBD1
v_call: TRBV14
clone_size: many
j_call: TRBJ2-1

cdr3_nt: TGTGCCAGCAGCTTTAGTTCCGAGACCCAGTACTTC
cdr3_aa: CASSFSSETQYF
d_call: -
v_call: TRBV7-2
clone_size: -
j_call: TRBJ2-5

cdr3_nt: TGTGCCAGCAGCTTTTATTCGGCCGGGGAGCTGTTTTTT
cdr3_aa: CASSFYSAGELFF
d_call: -
v_call: TRBV5-6
clone_size: few
j_call: TRBJ2-2

cdr3_nt: TGCGCCAGCAGCTTAGCGGGGAAAAACAATGAGCAGTTCTTC
cdr3_aa: CASSLAGKNNEQFF
d_call: TRBD2
v_call: TRBV5-1
clone_size: many
j_call: TRBJ2-1

cdr3_nt: TGCGCCGGCCTACAGCCACCCTCCTACGAGCAGTACTTC
cdr3_aa: CAGLQPPSYEQYF
d_call: -
v_call: TRBV5-1
clone_size: few
j_call: TRBJ2-7

cdr3_nt: TGCAGCGTCGTTAGCGGGAGCTCCTACAATGAGCAGTTCTTC
cdr3_aa: CSVVSGSSYNEQFF
d_call: TRBD2
v_call: TRBV29-1
clone_size: -
j_call: TRBJ2-1

cdr3_nt: TGTGCCAGCTCCCAGGAACTAGCGGGAGGGGTAACCCAGTACTTC
cdr3_aa: CASSQELAGGVTQYF
d_call: TRBD2
v_call: TRBV27
clone_size: once
j_call: TRBJ2-5

cdr3_nt: TGTGCCTGGGGCCGATCCAAGCTAGCGGGAGGCCTTACCGGGGAGCTGTTTTTT
cdr3_aa: CAWGRSKLAGGLTGELFF
d_call: TRBD2
v_call: TRBV30
clone_size: many
j_call: TRBJ2-2

cdr3_nt: TGTGCCAGCAGCCACCCTGCGGCCCTCTATGGCTACACCTTC
cdr3_aa: CASSHPAALYGYTF
d_call: -
v_call: TRBV11-2
clone_size: -
j_call: TRBJ1-2

cdr3_nt: TGCAGTGCTACCACAGGGGACGCCTACAATGAGCAGTTCTTC
cdr3_aa: CSATTGDAYNEQFF
d_call: TRBD1
v_call: TRBV20-1
clone_size: medium-sized
j_call: TRBJ2-1

cdr3_nt: TGCAGTGCAAGCCGGGACAGGGCGTGGGAGCAGTACTTC
cdr3_aa: CSASRDRAWEQYF
d_call: TRBD1
v_call: TRBV20-1
clone_size: many
j_call: TRBJ2-7

cdr3_nt: TGTGCCAGCAGCCCTAGGACTAGCAAAATCACAGATACGCAGTATTTT
cdr3_aa: CASSPRTSKITDTQYF
d_call: TRBD2
v_call: TRBV7-6
clone_size: -
j_call: TRBJ2-3

cdr3_nt: TGTGCCAGCTCACCACCAAGAGGCGGAAGGGACTATGGCTACACCTTC
cdr3_aa: CASSPPRGGRDYGYTF
d_call: -
v_call: TRBV18
clone_size: medium-sized
j_call: TRBJ1-2

cdr3_nt: TGTGCCAGCAGCCAGACAGGGGGCGCGGGCACCGGGGAGCTGTTTTTT
cdr3_aa: CASSQTGGAGTGELFF
d_call: TRBD1
v_call: TRBV5-5
clone_size: medium-sized
j_call: TRBJ2-2

cdr3_nt: TGTGCCAGCAGCCCCGACCCGGAGCCCACCTACGAGCAGTACTTC
cdr3_aa: CASSPDPEPTYEQYF
d_call: -
v_call: TRBV7-9
clone_size: many
j_call: TRBJ2-7

cdr3_nt: TGCAGCGTTGGAGGGGACGATGCGGTCATTCAGTACTTC
cdr3_aa: CSVGGDDAVIQYF
d_call: -
v_call: TRBV29-1
clone_size: medium-sized
j_call: TRBJ2-4

cdr3_nt: TGTGCCAGCAGTGAAGCGGAGGGACGGAGCACAGATACGCAGTATTTT
cdr3_aa: CASSEAEGRSTDTQYF
d_call: -
v_call: TRBV2
clone_size: -
j_call: TRBJ2-3

cdr3_nt: TGTGCCAGCAGTGAATCCACGCCACAAACCCTCCACTTT
cdr3_aa: CASSESTPQTLHF
d_call: -
v_call: TRBV25-1
clone_size: medium-sized
j_call: TRBJ1-6

cdr3_nt: TGTGCCAGCAGCCCTCATCCCGTTGGAAACACTGAAGCTTTCTTT
cdr3_aa: CASSPHPVGNTEAFF
d_call: -
v_call: TRBV7-3
clone_size: -
j_call: TRBJ1-1

cdr3_nt: TGTGCCAGCAGTTACTCGATTGGACTAGCGGGGGGCAATGAGCAGTTCTTC
cdr3_aa: CASSYSIGLAGGNEQFF
d_call: TRBD2
v_call: TRBV6-5
clone_size: many
j_call: TRBJ2-1

cdr3_nt: TGCGCCAGCAGCATTTCCGGACGGTCCTACGAGCAGTACTTC
cdr3_aa: CASSISGRSYEQYF
d_call: -
v_call: TRBV5-1
clone_size: medium-sized
j_call: TRBJ2-7

cdr3_nt: TGTGCCAGCAGCCGAGTATTCGTAGATACGCAGTATTTT
cdr3_aa: CASSRVFVDTQYF
d_call: -
v_call: TRBV7-2
clone_size: many
j_call: TRBJ2-3

cdr3_nt: TGTGCCAGCATCCTAGCGATACAGGCTAAGACCCAGTACTTC
cdr3_aa: CASILAIQAKTQYF
d_call: -
v_call: TRBV2
clone_size: many
j_call: TRBJ2-5

cdr3_nt: TGTGCCAGCAGTTTATCGGGGTCGTGGGAGACCCAGTACTTC
cdr3_aa: CASSLSGSWETQYF
d_call: -
v_call: TRBV27
clone_size: few
j_call: TRBJ2-5

cdr3_nt: TGTGCCAGCAGCCTAGACCTTCTAACCGGGGAGCTGTTTTTT
cdr3_aa: CASSLDLLTGELFF
d_call: -
v_call: TRBV3-1
clone_size: medium-sized
j_call: TRBJ2-2

cdr3_nt: TGTGCCAGCAGCCAAGATCCTTCCCATTGGGAAAAACTGTTTTTT
cdr3_aa: CASSQDPSHWEKLFF
d_call: -
v_call: TRBV4-2
clone_size: medium-sized
j_call: TRBJ1-4

cdr3_nt: TGCAGTGCTAGAGATCTTGACAGCTACGAGCAGTACTTC
cdr3_aa: CSARDLDSYEQYF
d_call: -
v_call: TRBV20-1
clone_size: -
j_call: TRBJ2-7

cdr3_nt: TGCGCCAGCACGCCCATGGGACTAGTAAACACCGGGGAGCTGTTTTTT
cdr3_aa: CASTPMGLVNTGELFF
d_call: TRBD2
v_call: TRBV5-1
clone_size: many
j_call: TRBJ2-2

cdr3_nt: TGCGCCAGCAGCCAATCCCCTGGACAGGGCGCAGATACGCAGTATTTT
cdr3_aa: CASSQSPGQGADTQYF
d_call: TRBD1
v_call: TRBV4-3
clone_size: -
j_call: TRBJ2-3

cdr3_nt: TGTGCCTGGAGTGTCGCCCACATTCAGTACTTC
cdr3_aa: CAWSVAHIQYF
d_call: -
v_call: TRBV30
clone_size: many
j_call: TRBJ2-4

cdr3_nt: TGTGCCAGCAGTGGGAGCGACAGTCAGCCCCAGCATTTT
cdr3_aa: CASSGSDSQPQHF
d_call: -
v_call: TRBV12-3/TRBV12-4
clone_size: medium-sized
j_call: TRBJ1-5

cdr3_nt: TGTGCCAGCAGCTTATCCCCGGTGAGCTCCTACGAGCAGTACTTC
cdr3_aa: CASSLSPVSSYEQYF
d_call: -
v_call: TRBV11-2
clone_size: few
j_call: TRBJ2-7

cdr3_nt: TGCAGTGCTATAAATCTAAAGGGGGGCCATGAGCAGTTCTTC
cdr3_aa: CSAINLKGGHEQFF
d_call: -
v_call: TRBV20-1
clone_size: few
j_call: TRBJ2-1

cdr3_nt: TGTGCCTGGGCCAAAAATGGAAATCAGCCCCAGCATTTT
cdr3_aa: CAWAKNGNQPQHF
d_call: -
v_call: TRBV30
clone_size: many
j_call: TRBJ1-5

cdr3_nt: TGCGCCAGCAGCCCCATGGGAGAGCGCAATGAGCAGTTCTTC
cdr3_aa: CASSPMGERNEQFF
d_call: -
v_call: TRBV5-1
clone_size: few
j_call: TRBJ2-1

cdr3_nt: TGTGCCAGCAGTTTTTGGAGGTGGGCCACAGATACGCAGTATTTT
cdr3_aa: CASSFWRWATDTQYF
d_call: -
v_call: TRBV28
clone_size: many
j_call: TRBJ2-3

cdr3_nt: TGCAGTGCTTCGGGACTAGCGGGGATTTTGGACATTCAGTACTTC
cdr3_aa: CSASGLAGILDIQYF
d_call: TRBD2
v_call: TRBV20-1
clone_size: many
j_call: TRBJ2-4

cdr3_nt: TGTGCCAGCAGCTTAGGGACTAGCCCCTACGAGCAGTACTTC
cdr3_aa: CASSLGTSPYEQYF
d_call: TRBD2
v_call: TRBV7-2
clone_size: many
j_call: TRBJ2-7

cdr3_nt: TGTGCCAGCAGTTTCTCCCACGAGCAGTACTTC
cdr3_aa: CASSFSHEQYF
d_call: -
v_call: TRBV12-3/TRBV12-4
clone_size: -
j_call: TRBJ2-7

cdr3_nt: TGTGCCAGCAGTGGACTCTTATGGGAGCAGTTCTTC
cdr3_aa: CASSGLLWEQFF
d_call: -
v_call: TRBV25-1
clone_size: few
j_call: TRBJ2-1

cdr3_nt: TGCGCCAGCAGCCATACAGGGAACACTGAAGCTTTCTTT
cdr3_aa: CASSHTGNTEAFF
d_call: -
v_call: TRBV4-3
clone_size: many
j_call: TRBJ1-1

cdr3_nt: TGTGCCAGCAGTTTTCACTACTCCTACGAGCAGTACTTC
cdr3_aa: CASSFHYSYEQYF
d_call: -
v_call: TRBV27
clone_size: -
j_call: TRBJ2-7

cdr3_nt: TGCGCCAGCAGCATGGGACAGGGCGGTGAGCAGTTCTTC
cdr3_aa: CASSMGQGGEQFF
d_call: TRBD1
v_call: TRBV5-1
clone_size: few
j_call: TRBJ2-1

cdr3_nt: TGCGCCAGCAGCCAAGAACGACTAGCGTATGAGCAGTTCTTC
cdr3_aa: CASSQERLAYEQFF
d_call: TRBD2
v_call: TRBV4-3
clone_size: -
j_call: TRBJ2-1

cdr3_nt: TGTGCCAGCAGCTTGGGGCATGCGGCCGGGGAGCTGTTTTTT
cdr3_aa: CASSLGHAAGELFF
d_call: -
v_call: TRBV5-6
clone_size: medium-sized
j_call: TRBJ2-2

cdr3_nt: TGTGCCAGCAGTGCCGGGATCCATAAAGCGATGAACACTGAAGCTTTCTTT
cdr3_aa: CASSAGIHKAMNTEAFF
d_call: -
v_call: TRBV25-1
clone_size: few
j_call: TRBJ1-1

cdr3_nt: TGTGCCAGCAGCGTAGGGGACGGGGTAACCTACGAGCAGTACTTC
cdr3_aa: CASSVGDGVTYEQYF
d_call: -
v_call: TRBV9
clone_size: many
j_call: TRBJ2-7

cdr3_nt: TGTGCCAGCAGTGAAGGTAGAGGGGGCTACACCGGGGAGCTGTTTTTT
cdr3_aa: CASSEGRGGYTGELFF
d_call: TRBD1
v_call: TRBV25-1
clone_size: -
j_call: TRBJ2-2

cdr3_nt: TGTGCCAGCAGTTTATCGACCCGGGGGCGGTCACCCCTCCACTTT
cdr3_aa: CASSLSTRGRSPLHF
d_call: -
v_call: TRBV27
clone_size: many
j_call: TRBJ1-6

cdr3_nt: TGTGCCAGCAGGGGACAAAACTATGGCTACACCTTC
cdr3_aa: CASRGQNYGYTF
d_call: -
v_call: TRBV6-6
clone_size: many
j_call: TRBJ1-2

cdr3_nt: TGTGCCAGCAGTTCGGGACAGGGAACTGAAGCTTTCTTT
cdr3_aa: CASSSGQGTEAFF
d_call: TRBD1
v_call: TRBV28
clone_size: many
j_call: TRBJ1-1

cdr3_nt: TGCGCCAGCAGCTCTACTCCGGTCGCCGGGGAGCTGTTTTTT
cdr3_aa: CASSSTPVAGELFF
d_call: -
v_call: TRBV4-1
clone_size: many
j_call: TRBJ2-2

cdr3_nt: TGTGCCAGCAGCCCCCGGGACAGGGCCCACGAGCAGTACTTC
cdr3_aa: CASSPRDRAHEQYF
d_call: TRBD1
v_call: TRBV7-9
clone_size: many
j_call: TRBJ2-7

cdr3_nt: TGCGCCAGCAGCTCCACAACAGGGGGCGGCTACGAGCAGTACTTC
cdr3_aa: CASSSTTGGGYEQYF
d_call: TRBD1
v_call: TRBV4-3
clone_size: -
j_call: TRBJ2-7

cdr3_nt: TGTGCCTGGAGTGGACTAGCGACACGCACAGATACGCAGTATTTT
cdr3_aa: CAWSGLATRTDTQYF
d_call: TRBD2
v_call: TRBV30
clone_size: medium-sized
j_call: TRBJ2-3

cdr3_nt: TGTGCCAGCAGCTTGATCAGGGGCGCGGGTACTGAAGCTTTCTTT
cdr3_aa: CASSLIRGAGTEAFF
d_call: -
v_call: TRBV7-2
clone_size: many
j_call: TRBJ1-1

cdr3_nt: TGCGCCAGCAGCCAAGACATGGGACAGGGGTATTCCGGGGAGCTGTTTTTT
cdr3_aa: CASSQDMGQGYSGELFF
d_call: TRBD1
v_call: TRBV4-3
clone_size: many
j_call: TRBJ2-2

cdr3_nt: TGTGCCAGCAGCTACGGGGGGGCTCAGTTCTTC
cdr3_aa: CASSYGGAQFF
d_call: TRBD2
v_call: TRBV11-2
clone_size: -
j_call: TRBJ2-1